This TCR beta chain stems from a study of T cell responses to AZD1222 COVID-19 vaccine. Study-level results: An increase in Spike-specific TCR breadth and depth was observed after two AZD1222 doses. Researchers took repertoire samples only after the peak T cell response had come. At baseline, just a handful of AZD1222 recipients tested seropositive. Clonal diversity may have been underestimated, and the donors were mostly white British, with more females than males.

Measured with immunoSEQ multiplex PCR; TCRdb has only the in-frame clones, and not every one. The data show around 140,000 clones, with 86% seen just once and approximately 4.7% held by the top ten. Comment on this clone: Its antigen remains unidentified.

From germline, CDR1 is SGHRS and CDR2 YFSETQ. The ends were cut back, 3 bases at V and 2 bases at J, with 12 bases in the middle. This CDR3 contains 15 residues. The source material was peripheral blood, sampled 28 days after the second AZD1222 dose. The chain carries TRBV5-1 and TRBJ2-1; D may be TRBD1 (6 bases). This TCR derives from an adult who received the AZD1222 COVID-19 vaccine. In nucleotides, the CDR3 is TGCGCCAGCAGCTCAGAAGGGGGACCCTACAATGAGCAGTTCTTC. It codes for CASSSEGGPYNEQFF.